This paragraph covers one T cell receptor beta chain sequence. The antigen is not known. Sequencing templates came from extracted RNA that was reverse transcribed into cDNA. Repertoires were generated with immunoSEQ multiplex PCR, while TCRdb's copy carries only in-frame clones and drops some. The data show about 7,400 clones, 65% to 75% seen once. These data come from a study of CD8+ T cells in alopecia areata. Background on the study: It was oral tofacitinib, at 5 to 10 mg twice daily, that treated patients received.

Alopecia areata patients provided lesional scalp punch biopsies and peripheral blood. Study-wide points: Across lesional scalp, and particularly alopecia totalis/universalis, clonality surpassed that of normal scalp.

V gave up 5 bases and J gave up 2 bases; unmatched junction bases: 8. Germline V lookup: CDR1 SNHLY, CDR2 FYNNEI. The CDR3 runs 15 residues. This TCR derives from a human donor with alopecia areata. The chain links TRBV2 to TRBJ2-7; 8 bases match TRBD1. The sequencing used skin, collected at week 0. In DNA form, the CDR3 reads TGTGCCAGCAGTCCTGGGGACAGGCAACCCTACGAGCAGTACTTC. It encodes CASSPGDRQPYEQYF.